This TCR beta chain was sequenced during a study of T cell repertoires in cytomegalovirus infection. Study information: Through public TCR beta signatures, both CMV infection and matching HLA type were indicated.

Germline V gene sequence: CDR1 MDHEN, CDR2 SYDVKM. Trimming took 6 bases from V and 3 from J; bases not matched to a gene: 8. This CDR3 region has 16 residues. A word on this clonotype: Its antigen is not identified.

Each CDR3 protein gets one entry after TCRdb re-called the reads with MiXCR. There are about 890,000 distinct CDR3 sequences in the sample; about a third occur only once, and around 15% lies in the top ten. This receptor was taken from a human donor in good health (CMV status not recorded). Some clones in this sample may be carry-over from other donors' samples. The J gene is TRBJ1-6, the V gene TRBV28, with TRBD1 identical over 7 bases. The specimen comprised cultured CD8+ T cells from PBMCs, sampled from culture after CMV antigen stimulation. The CDR3 loop reads CASRTAGGGYNSPLHF. CDR3 bases: TGTGCCAGCAGGACTGCAGGGGGTGGCTATAATTCACCCCTCCACTTT.